Following are 25 T cell receptor beta chains from one sample sequenced in a study of blood T cell repertoires in COVID-19. Profiling relied on immunoSEQ multiplex PCR, and the TCRdb table lists in-frame clones only, not all of them. The sample includes 50,000 or so clones, 81% of them seen just once. Sequencing was carried out using peripheral blood. The receptor source for this set is a woman aged 55 to 70 with acute or convalescent COVID-19.

For the CDR3, the DNA is TGTGCCACCAGTGAAGGGACGGGACTTAATTCACCCCTCCACTTT. Translated, it gives CATSEGTGLNSPLHF. This sequence joins TRBV24-1 and TRBJ1-6, with D perhaps matching TRBD1 (5 bases). The germline CDR1 and CDR2 sequences are KGHDR and SFDVKD. The CDR3 length is 15 residues. Trimming took off 4 bases at V and 6 bases at J, with 12 bases between the two ends.

This clone was recorded only once. This chain links TRBV3-1 (or the pseudogene TRBV3-2) with TRBJ2-2, with 13 bases identical to TRBD2. Germline V lookup: CDR1 LGHDT, CDR2 YNNKEL (reference sequence). Germline trimming cut 2 bases from V and 7 bases from J; bases unmatched to any gene: 7. CDR3 size: 17 residues. CDR3 DNA sequence: TGTGCCAGCAGCCAATACACTAGCGGGAGGGCCGGCGGGGAGCTGTTTTTT. Translating it yields CASSQYTSGRAGGELFF.

Judged by abundance, this clone is medium-sized. The chain recombines TRBV28 with TRBJ1-6; 7 nucleotides match TRBD1. Germline values: CDR1 MDHEN, CDR2 SYDVKM. Trimming at V came to 3 bases and at J to 9 bases, leaving 5 bases not matched to a gene. The CDR3 runs 14 residues. CDR3 region: CASSLRQGASPLHF. CDR3 sequence (DNA): TGTGCCAGCAGTTTGAGACAGGGTGCTTCACCCCTCCACTTT.

The chain employs TRBV19 and TRBJ2-5; TRBD2 agrees at 8 bases. The CDR3 loop spans 13 amino acids. CDR1 and CDR2 (germline): LNHDA, SQIVND (reference sequence). Trimming cost V 5 bases and J 5 bases; bases outside gene matches: 4. The CDR3 DNA reads TGTGCCAGTAGTCCACGGGGGGGGGAGACCCAGTACTTC. Its protein is CASSPRGGETQYF.

This clone showed up just once. The chain is built from TRBV11-2 and TRBJ2-1, with D tentatively TRBD1 (6 bases). Germline loops: CDR1 SGHAT, CDR2 FQNNGV. The CDR3 is 17 amino acids. V shed 4 bases and J shed 0 bases, with 16 bases lying between them. The CDR3 sequence is CASSSRPRGLSYNEQFF. CDR3 coding DNA: TGTGCCAGCAGCTCCCGACCCAGGGGCCTCTCCTACAATGAGCAGTTCTTC.

V usage is TRBV19 and J usage is TRBJ1-5; tentatively, D is TRBD1 (6 bases). V gave up 7 bases and J gave up 6 bases, with 13 bases separating them. This CDR3 has 13 residues. Germline lookup yields CDR1 LNHDA and CDR2 SQIVND (reference sequence). The CDR3 loop reads CASTWQGIQPQHF. CDR3 DNA sequence: TGTGCCAGTACCTGGCAGGGGATTCAGCCCCAGCATTTT.

V and J are TRBV7-9 and TRBJ1-2; possible D gene TRBD1, 6 bases. The CDR3 contains 13 residues. V lost 6 bases and J 8 bases, leaving 16 bases between the germline ends. The germline CDR1 and CDR2 sequences are SEHNR and FQNEAQ (reference sequence). The DNA for the CDR3 is TGTGCCAGCAGTGTCGGACAGAAAGGAGGCTACACCTTC. Its protein is CASSVGQKGGYTF.

The rearrangement uses TRBV2 and TRBJ1-6, with D hard to call. CDR3 length: 14 residues. Trimming took 5 bases from V and 8 from J, leaving 13 bases between them. CDR1 and CDR2 (germline): SNHLY, FYNNEI. CDR3 nucleotides: TGTGCCAGCAGTCCACCCCTAGCGGATTCACCCCTCCACTTT. This encodes CASSPPLADSPLHF.

The rearrangement joins TRBV27 to TRBJ2-7; D remains ambiguous. Trimming removed 5 bases at V and 3 bases at J, with 11 bases between. The CDR3 runs to 13 residues. Germline V lookup: CDR1 MNHEY, CDR2 SMNVEV (reference sequence). This CDR3 reads CASSNPSGYEQYF. DNA of the CDR3: TGTGCCAGCAGTAACCCCTCCGGCTACGAGCAGTACTTC.

DNA of the CDR3: TGTGCCAGCAGGGGGGGGACGGTGGACAGCTACGAGCAGTACTTC. Its translation is CASRGGTVDSYEQYF. V gene TRBV28 combines with J gene TRBJ2-7; possible D gene TRBD2, 7 bases. V dropped 6 bases and J dropped 3 bases, with 18 bases sitting between them. The CDR3 totals 15 residues. Germline V lookup: CDR1 MDHEN, CDR2 SYDVKM.

The V and J genes are TRBV5-4 and TRBJ1-5; a possible D gene is TRBD1 (6 bases). This CDR3 contains 17 residues. Looked up from germline, CDR1 is SGHNT and CDR2 is YYREEE (reference sequence). Trimming took 0 bases from V and 4 from J, leaving 17 bases between them. The CDR3 coding sequence is TGTGCCAGCAGCTTGGGGGGCGGGGGCCCCCTTAATCAGCCCCAGCATTTT. Encoded protein: CASSLGGGGPLNQPQHF.

This clone has more than one count but fewer than ten. The chain links TRBV6-2 or TRBV6-3 to TRBJ2-7; 11 bases agree with TRBD2. The J segment lost 1 base and the V segment lost 4 bases, leaving 3 bases of the junction unmatched. The CDR3 has 15 residues. Per germline, CDR1 MNHEY and CDR2 SVGEGT. CDR3 sequence reads: CASSSLAGGSYEQYF. CDR3 bases: TGTGCCAGCAGTTCTCTAGCGGGGGGATCCTACGAGCAGTACTTC.

The rearrangement uses TRBV3-1 (or the pseudogene TRBV3-2) and TRBJ2-2; the match to TRBD1 covers 10 bases. Germline CDR1 reads LGHDT; CDR2 reads YNNKEL (reference sequence). V was pared by 1 base and J by 5 bases, with 1 base of the junction left unmatched. This CDR3 spans 15 amino acids. The CDR3 region has the DNA TGTGCCAGCAGCCAAGGACAGGGGGCTACCGGGGAGCTGTTTTTT. Translation gives CASSQGQGATGELFF.

This rearrangement joins TRBV5-1 to TRBJ2-5; 8 bases are a match to TRBD1. With 2 bases clipped from V and 2 bases from J, the junction kept 11 bases outside the gene matches. CDR1 and CDR2 from the germline V gene are SGHRS and YFSETQ. This CDR3 is 17 amino acids long. For the CDR3, the DNA is TGCGCCAGCAGCTTCGAAACCCCCGGACAGGGTCAAGAGACCCAGTACTTC. It encodes CASSFETPGQGQETQYF.

The rearrangement uses TRBV30 and TRBJ1-5; no firm D call. Deletions cut 3 bases from V and 7 bases from J, with 13 bases between. CDR1 is GTSNPN, CDR2 SVGIG, per germline (reference sequence). The CDR3 covers 13 residues. The CDR3 loop is CAWRKGSFQPQHF. The CDR3, as DNA: TGTGCCTGGAGGAAAGGGAGTTTCCAGCCCCAGCATTTT.

The chain couples TRBV2 to TRBJ1-1, with D perhaps matching TRBD1 (6 bases). This CDR3 is 14 amino acids long. Trimming pared 3 bases from V and 3 bases from J, leaving 11 bases between. Germline V gene lookup returns CDR1 SNHLY and CDR2 FYNNEI. In DNA, the CDR3 is TGTGCCAGCAGTGAGAACAGGGTGGACACTGAAGCTTTCTTT. As protein: CASSENRVDTEAFF.

This clone was seen a single time. This chain connects TRBV18 to TRBJ2-7, with D possibly being TRBD2 (5 bases). The CDR3 length is 14 residues. In germline, CDR1 is KGHSH, CDR2 LQKENI. The V and J ends lost 6 bases and 2 bases respectively, with 14 bases between them. As DNA, the CDR3 is TGTGCCAGCTCGCCGGACTCACGGACCTACGAGCAGTACTTC. Protein product: CASSPDSRTYEQYF.

The rearrangement uses TRBV7-9 and TRBJ2-2, with D tentatively TRBD2 (6 bases). From germline, CDR1 is SEHNR and CDR2 FQNEAQ (reference sequence). V shed 5 bases and J shed 3 bases, with 16 bases lying between them. The CDR3 is made up of 16 amino acids. The CDR3 DNA is TGTGCCAGCAGCCCTACCCGCGCGGGGTACACCGGGGAGCTGTTTTTT. Encoded protein: CASSPTRAGYTGELFF.

This chain links TRBV7-6 with TRBJ1-6; 7 nucleotides agree with TRBD1. Germline V gene lookup returns CDR1 SGHVS and CDR2 FNYEAQ. The CDR3 runs to 17 residues. J lost 10 bases, V lost 1 base, and 13 bases had no gene match. In nucleotides, the CDR3 is TGTGCCAGCAGCTTAGGGACAGGTTATAGTAGGGGATCACCCCTCCACTTT. Translation: CASSLGTGYSRGSPLHF.

The chain recombines TRBV6-5 with TRBJ2-1; tentatively, D is TRBD1 (6 bases). This CDR3 has 16 amino acids. The germline V gene encodes CDR1 MNHEY and CDR2 SVGAGI. V was cut by 4 bases and J by 0 bases, with 13 bases left in between. CDR3 region: CASSWGLMRSYNEQFF. For the CDR3, the DNA is TGTGCCAGCAGTTGGGGGCTAATGCGCTCCTACAATGAGCAGTTCTTC.

This chain links TRBV7-9 with TRBJ1-3; D gene uncertain. The CDR3 extends over 15 amino acids. V lost 5 bases, J lost 0 bases, and 11 bases lay in between. The germline V gene encodes CDR1 SEHNR and CDR2 FQNEAQ (reference sequence). The CDR3: CASSAHSNSGNTIYF. CDR3 DNA: TGTGCCAGCAGCGCCCACAGTAACTCTGGAAACACCATATATTTT.

J is TRBJ2-5 and V is TRBV28, with 10 bases that match TRBD2. Germline-derived CDR1 and CDR2 are MDHEN and SYDVKM. This CDR3 has 16 residues. After removal of 3 bases from V and 0 bases from J, the junction contained 4 bases not matched to a gene. The CDR3: CASSLRSGGYQETQYF. In nucleotides, the CDR3 is TGTGCCAGCAGTTTGCGTAGCGGGGGGTACCAAGAGACCCAGTACTTC.

The chain couples TRBV27 to TRBJ2-1; 7 nucleotides line up with TRBD2. The CDR3 has 15 residues. The V gene end was trimmed by 7 bases and the J gene end by 4 bases; junction bases not matched to a gene: 10. The germline V gene encodes CDR1 MNHEY and CDR2 SMNVEV (reference sequence). The CDR3 is CASNRKLAVYNEQFF. The CDR3 nucleotides are TGTGCCAGCAACCGGAAGCTAGCGGTGTACAATGAGCAGTTCTTC.

V gene TRBV7-8 combines with J gene TRBJ2-5; TRBD2 matches at 9 bases. The CDR3 is 15 amino acids. The germline V gene encodes CDR1 SGHVS and CDR2 FQNEAQ. Losses at the gene ends were 5 bases for V and 4 bases for J; bases not matched to a gene: 8. The CDR3 bases are TGTGCCAGCAGCATCCCGACTAGCGGAATAGAGACCCAGTACTTC. Encoded protein: CASSIPTSGIETQYF.

This clone was counted a single time. The chain joins TRBV6-6 to TRBJ1-6, with 7 positions matching TRBD1. Trimming removed 6 bases from V and 9 bases from J; junction bases left unmatched: 11. This CDR3 is 15 amino acids long. CDR1 and CDR2 (germline): MNHNY, SVGAGI (reference sequence). DNA of the CDR3: TGTGCCAGCAGCCGACTAGGACAGGAGGGTTCACCCCTCCACTTT. Translating gives CASSRLGQEGSPLHF.